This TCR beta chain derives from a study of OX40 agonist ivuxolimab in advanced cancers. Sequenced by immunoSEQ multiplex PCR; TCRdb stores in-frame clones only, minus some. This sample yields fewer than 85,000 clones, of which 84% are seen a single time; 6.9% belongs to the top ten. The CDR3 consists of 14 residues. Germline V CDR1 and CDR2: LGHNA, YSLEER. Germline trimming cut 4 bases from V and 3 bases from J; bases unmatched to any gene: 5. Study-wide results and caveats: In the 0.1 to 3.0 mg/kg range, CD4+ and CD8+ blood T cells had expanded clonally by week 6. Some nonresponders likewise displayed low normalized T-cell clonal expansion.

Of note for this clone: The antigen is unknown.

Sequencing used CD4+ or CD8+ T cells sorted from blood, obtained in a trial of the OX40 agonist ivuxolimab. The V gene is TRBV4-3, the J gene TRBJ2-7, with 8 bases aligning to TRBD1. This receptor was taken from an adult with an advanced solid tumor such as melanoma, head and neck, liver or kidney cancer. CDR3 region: CASSPGTGLYEQYF. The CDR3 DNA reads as TGCGCCAGCAGCCCCGGGACAGGCCTCTACGAGCAGTACTTC.